These 15 T cell receptor beta chains came from one sample sequenced in a study of OX40 agonist ivuxolimab in advanced cancers. Measured with immunoSEQ multiplex PCR; TCRdb has only the in-frame clones, and not every one. The sample consists of about 100,000 clones, 90% of them appearing once. Source: CD4+ or CD8+ T cells sorted from blood, taken in a trial of the OX40 agonist ivuxolimab. Every receptor here comes from an adult with an advanced solid tumor such as melanoma, head and neck, liver or kidney cancer.

This rearrangement joins TRBV7-9 to TRBJ2-2, with 7 bases matching TRBD1. Germline CDR1 and CDR2: SEHNR and FQNEAQ (reference sequence). This CDR3 region has 15 residues. V trimming: 4 bases; J trimming: 1 base; junction bases outside the gene matches: 3. The CDR3 DNA follows: TGTGCCAGCAGCTCCCGGACAGGGAACACCGGGGAGCTGTTTTTT. It yields the protein CASSSRTGNTGELFF.

V gene TRBV19 combines with J gene TRBJ1-3; TRBD1 might be the D (5 bases). The CDR3 spans 15 residues. Germline V gene lookup returns CDR1 LNHDA and CDR2 SQIVND (reference sequence). Trimming cost V 7 bases and J 7 bases, with 20 bases left between them. DNA of the CDR3: TGTGCCAGTACCCCAACCCGCGGGGGAAGGAACACCATATATTTT. Protein sequence: CASTPTRGGRNTIYF.

This clone is a singleton in its sample. The gene calls are TRBV15 and TRBJ1-5, with a tentative D call TRBD1 (5 bases). CDR1 is LNHNV and CDR2 is YYDKDF in the germline V gene (reference sequence). Trimming took 0 bases from V and 6 from J, leaving 12 bases between them. The CDR3 is 15 residues long. As DNA, the CDR3 is TGTGCCACCAGCAGAGAGAGGGGAGGTAGTCAGCCCCAGCATTTT. This sequence encodes CATSRERGGSQPQHF.

This clone was detected once. The chain joins TRBV10-3 to TRBJ2-1; 9 bases map to TRBD1. CDR1 is ENHRY and CDR2 is SYGVKD in the germline V gene. V shed 5 bases, J shed 8 bases, and the junction held 10 bases outside the gene matches. CDR3 size: 15 residues. Here the CDR3 reads CAISSRDRELHEQFF. CDR3 bases: TGTGCCATCAGTAGCCGGGACAGGGAACTCCATGAGCAGTTCTTC.

This clone was counted once. The chain has TRBV6-6 and TRBJ1-2; D gene uncertain. CDR1 MNHNY and CDR2 SVGAGI come from the germline V gene (reference sequence). The CDR3 is 11 residues long. The germline V and J ends were trimmed by 5 bases and 4 bases, with 5 bases remaining between them. The CDR3 nucleotides are TGTGCCAGCAGTGAGCTCTATGGCTACACCTTC. It translates to CASSELYGYTF.

This chain uses TRBV6-5 with TRBJ1-1; TRBD1 matches 7 bases. CDR3 length: 15 residues. V trimming: 4 bases; J trimming: 1 base; junction bases outside the gene matches: 6. Germline CDR1 MNHEY, CDR2 SVGAGI. The CDR3 reads CASSWEGAPNTEAFF. In nucleotides, the CDR3 is TGTGCCAGCAGTTGGGAGGGGGCGCCGAACACTGAAGCTTTCTTT.

The genes are TRBV11-1 and TRBJ2-3; 10 bases are a match to TRBD1. Germline values: CDR1 SGHAT, CDR2 FQDESV (reference sequence). V was pared by 5 bases and J by 6 bases, with 5 bases of the junction left unmatched. The CDR3 runs to 14 residues. Written as DNA, the CDR3 is TGTGCCAGCAGCCGTGACAGGGGGCGGGATACGCAGTATTTT. Its protein is CASSRDRGRDTQYF.

This clone has just a few counts. The CDR3 is CASSQEGGSTGGGETQYF. The CDR3 DNA is TGCGCCAGCAGCCAAGAAGGGGGCTCGACAGGGGGAGGGGAGACCCAGTACTTC. The chain employs TRBV4-3 and TRBJ2-5; 9 bases line up with TRBD1. Looked up from germline, CDR1 is LGHNA and CDR2 is YSLEER. This CDR3 comprises 18 residues. V dropped 0 bases and J dropped 5; count of bases not matched to a gene: 13.

The chain carries TRBV4-2 and TRBJ2-2; 7 nucleotides line up with TRBD2. Per germline, CDR1 LGHNA and CDR2 YNFKEQ. V dropped 4 bases and J dropped 8; count of bases not matched to a gene: 10. The CDR3 is 15 amino acids. The CDR3 spells CASSPTSPTSGELFF. The CDR3 nucleotides read TGTGCCAGCAGCCCGACTAGCCCCACGTCGGGGGAGCTGTTTTTT.

This chain links TRBV9 with TRBJ1-5; D not certain. The V and J ends lost 0 bases and 5 bases respectively, with 6 bases between them. CDR1 and CDR2 from the germline V gene are SGDLS and YYNGEE. The CDR3 spans 13 residues. In DNA form, the CDR3 reads TGTGCCAGCAGCGTAGACTCGGATCAGCCCCAGCATTTT. Translating it yields CASSVDSDQPQHF.

To note about this clone: The conserved final phenylalanine or tryptophan is absent from the CDR3, which likely points to a read error. The limits of the CDR3 on the DNA are not certain, so only TCRdb's listed CDR3 is given. The rearrangement links TRBV7-3 to TRBJ2-7; TRBD2 is the table's D call and was not checked against the DNA. Germline CDR1 is SGHTA and CDR2 is FQGTGA. Counting both end residues, the CDR3 totals 11 amino acids. The CDR3 sequence: CASSLGLVGKI.

The genes are TRBV4-3 and TRBJ2-1, with D possibly TRBD2 on 6 matching bases. CDR3 length equals 14 residues. V lost 0 bases, J lost 9 bases, and 12 bases lay in between. The germline V gene encodes CDR1 LGHNA and CDR2 YSLEER. This CDR3 is CASSQDQDYGEQFF. The CDR3 coding sequence is TGCGCCAGCAGCCAAGACCAGGACTACGGTGAGCAGTTCTTC.

This CDR3 reads CASSRGFSEAFF. The CDR3 nucleotides read TGTGCCAGCAGCCGGGGGTTCTCTGAAGCTTTCTTT. V gene TRBV6-5 combines with J gene TRBJ1-1; D might be TRBD1 (5 bases). The CDR3 extends over 12 amino acids. Germline lookup yields CDR1 MNHEY and CDR2 SVGAGI. The V end was cut by 6 bases, the J end by 6 bases, with 11 bases between.

The count of this clone is one. The rearrangement uses TRBV29-1 and TRBJ2-6, with a tentative D call TRBD1 (5 bases). Germline V lookup: CDR1 SQVTM, CDR2 ANQGSEA. Trimming shortened V by 1 base and J by 0 bases, and 10 bases separated the two germline ends. The CDR3 runs to 16 residues. DNA for the CDR3: TGCAGCGTTGAAGCCCTAGGGGACTCTGGGGCCAACGTCCTGACTTTC. Encoded protein: CSVEALGDSGANVLTF.

The gene calls are TRBV5-4 and TRBJ1-2, with D perhaps TRBD1 (5 bases). The CDR3 length is 12 residues. Germline lookup yields CDR1 SGHNT and CDR2 YYREEE (reference sequence). Trimming pared 0 bases from V and 8 bases from J, leaving 8 bases between. The CDR3 protein is CASSLEGRGYTF. As DNA, the CDR3 is TGTGCCAGCAGCTTGGAGGGGCGCGGCTACACCTTC.